Listed below are T cell receptor beta chains from one sample, sequenced in a study of cytomegalovirus exposure and HLA in healthy donors. This table comes from immunoSEQ multiplex PCR, and its TCRdb copy is limited to in-frame clones, with some not included. The sample contains under 200,000 clones, 85% to 90% of which appear only once. Sequencing input: PBMCs. These receptor sequences come from a woman aged 25 to 39 in good health and CMV-seronegative. Each CDR3 is given with its conserved first and last residue. D genes are given only for firm matches. Clone size is shown for a subset of rows, as once, few, many or a class of expanded clone.

V gene	J gene	D gene	clone size	CDR3 protein	CDR3 DNA
TRBV9	TRBJ1-3	.	.	CASSVSRDPGIGNTIYF	TGTGCCAGCAGCGTATCCCGGGATCCGGGTATCGGAAACACCATATATTTT
TRBV19	TRBJ2-7	.	.	CASSSRDGSGEQYF	TGTGCCAGTAGTAGCCGGGACGGCTCCGGGGAGCAGTACTTC
TRBV7-3	TRBJ2-1	TRBD2	once	CASSLMGLAGPGEQFF	TGTGCCAGCAGCTTAATGGGACTAGCGGGCCCAGGGGAGCAGTTCTTC
TRBV19	TRBJ2-2	.	.	CASSIWSGSDTGELFF	TGTGCCAGTAGTATTTGGTCCGGAAGTGACACCGGGGAGCTGTTTTTT
TRBV20-1	TRBJ2-1	.	.	CSARSRNEQFF	TGCAGTGCTAGATCGCGGAATGAGCAGTTCTTC
TRBV19	TRBJ2-5	.	.	CARRRARDPKETQYF	TGTGCCAGGCGGAGGGCCAGGGACCCCAAAGAGACCCAGTACTTC
TRBV7-9	TRBJ2-7	.	many	CASSHREGEQYF	TGTGCCAGCAGCCACAGGGAAGGCGAGCAGTACTTC
TRBV5-4	TRBJ2-7	TRBD1	.	CASSLAPTGGAEQYF	TGTGCCAGCAGCTTGGCACCAACAGGGGGCGCCGAGCAGTACTTC
TRBV19	TRBJ1-1	.	.	CASSFPGSGNTEAFF	TGTGCCAGTAGTTTCCCAGGATCGGGGAACACTGAAGCTTTCTTT
TRBV4-2	TRBJ1-1	.	.	CASSQDFRENAEAFF	TGTGCCAGCAGCCAAGATTTCAGGGAAAACGCTGAAGCTTTCTTT
TRBV7-3	TRBJ2-7	TRBD1	once	CASSSTGALSYEQYF	TGTGCCAGCAGCTCAACAGGGGCCCTCTCCTACGAGCAGTACTTC
TRBV5-1	TRBJ2-3	.	.	CASSLAGGRDTQYF	TGCGCCAGCAGCTTGGCGGGGGGCAGGGATACGCAGTATTTT
TRBV7-9	TRBJ1-1	.	.	CASSESRTNMNTEAFF	TGTGCCAGCTCCGAATCACGGACAAACATGAACACTGAAGCTTTCTTT
TRBV11-2	TRBJ2-5	TRBD2	.	CASSLDQWVSLAGGQETQYF	TGTGCCAGCAGCTTAGATCAGTGGGTTTCACTAGCGGGGGGGCAAGAGACCCAGTACTTC
TRBV5-5	TRBJ2-7	TRBD1	.	CASSLLGQGAYEQYF	TGTGCCAGCAGCTTGCTGGGACAGGGGGCTTACGAGCAGTACTTC
TRBV7-8	TRBJ1-1	.	.	CASSRQVKSTEAFF	TGTGCCAGCAGCAGACAGGTTAAGAGCACTGAAGCTTTCTTT
TRBV27	TRBJ2-3	TRBD1	.	CASSPRDRGRPSTDTQYF	TGTGCCAGCAGCCCGAGGGACAGGGGGCGCCCTAGCACAGATACGCAGTATTTT
TRBV5-1	TRBJ2-1	TRBD2	.	CASSLAGRGRFF	TGCGCCAGCAGCTTGGCAGGGAGGGGACGATTCTTC
TRBV10-3	TRBJ2-3	.	.	CAISLGAGSTDTQYF	TGTGCCATCAGTTTAGGGGCGGGTAGCACAGATACGCAGTATTTT
TRBV7-2	TRBJ2-7	.	few	CASSVSSYEQYF	TGTGCCAGCAGCGTGAGCTCCTACGAGCAGTACTTC
TRBV2	TRBJ2-6	.	once	CASSAWVTYGANVLTF	TGTGCCAGCAGTGCTTGGGTGACTTATGGGGCCAACGTCCTGACTTTC
TRBV2	TRBJ1-5	.	.	CASSETGFNQPQHF	TGTGCCAGCAGTGAAACCGGTTTCAATCAGCCCCAGCATTTT
TRBV9	TRBJ1-6	.	.	CASSVTETSPLHF	TGTGCCAGCAGCGTAACGGAGACTTCACCCCTCCACTTT
TRBV5-4	TRBJ2-3	.	.	CASSLKLDPDTQYF	TGTGCCAGCAGCTTGAAACTAGATCCAGATACGCAGTATTTT
TRBV28	TRBJ2-4	TRBD1	.	CASSWDRESPSF	TGTGCCAGCAGTTGGGACAGGGAATCCCCATCCTTC
TRBV11-2	TRBJ2-7	TRBD2	.	CASSQLAGGDEQYF	TGTGCCAGCAGCCAACTAGCGGGAGGGGACGAGCAGTACTTC
TRBV2	TRBJ1-2	.	.	CASTRSPTGTSSDTF	TGTGCCAGCACCCGAAGCCCTACAGGGACCTCTTCCGACACCTTC
TRBV7-2	TRBJ1-1	.	.	CASSLRSGQKAFF	TGTGCCAGCAGCTTAAGGAGCGGTCAGAAAGCTTTCTTT
TRBV4-1	TRBJ2-7	TRBD2	once	CASSQEGIPSGGTYEQYF	TGCGCCAGCAGCCAAGAAGGAATTCCTAGCGGGGGGACTTACGAGCAGTACTTC
TRBV2	TRBJ1-2	.	.	CASSESGQPNGYTF	TGTGCCAGCAGTGAATCGGGCCAACCGAATGGCTACACCTTC
TRBV27	TRBJ1-2	.	.	CASSFRGGNYGYTF	TGTGCCAGCAGTTTCCGGGGAGGAAACTATGGCTACACCTTC
TRBV6-1	TRBJ1-2	TRBD1	.	CASSEYRQGNYGYTF	TGTGCCAGCAGTGAATACAGACAGGGGAACTATGGCTACACCTTC